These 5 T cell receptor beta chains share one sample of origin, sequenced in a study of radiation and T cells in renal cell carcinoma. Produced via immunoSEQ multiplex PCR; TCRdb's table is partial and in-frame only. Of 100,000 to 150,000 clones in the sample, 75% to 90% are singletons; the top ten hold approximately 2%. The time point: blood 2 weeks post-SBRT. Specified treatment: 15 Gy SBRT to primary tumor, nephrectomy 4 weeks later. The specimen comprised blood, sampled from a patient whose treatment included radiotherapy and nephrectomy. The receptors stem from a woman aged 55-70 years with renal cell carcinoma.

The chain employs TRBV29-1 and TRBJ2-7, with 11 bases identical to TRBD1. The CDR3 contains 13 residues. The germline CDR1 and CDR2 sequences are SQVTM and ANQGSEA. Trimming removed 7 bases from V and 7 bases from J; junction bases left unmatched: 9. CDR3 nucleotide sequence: TGCAGCGCCCTTGGACAGGGGGCTGGGGAGCAGTACTTC. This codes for CSALGQGAGEQYF.

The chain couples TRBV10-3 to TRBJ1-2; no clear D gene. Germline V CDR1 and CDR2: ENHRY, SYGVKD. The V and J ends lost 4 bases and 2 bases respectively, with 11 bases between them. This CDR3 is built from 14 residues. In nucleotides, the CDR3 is TGTGCCATCAGTGTAGGAGGGATAAACTATGGCTACACCTTC. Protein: CAISVGGINYGYTF.

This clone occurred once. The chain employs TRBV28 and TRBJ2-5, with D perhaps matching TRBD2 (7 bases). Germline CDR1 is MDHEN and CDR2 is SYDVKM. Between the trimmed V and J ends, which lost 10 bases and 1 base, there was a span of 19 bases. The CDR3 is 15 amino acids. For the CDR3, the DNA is TGTGCCACCTGGTCTAGGGGGGAGGGCCAAGAGACCCAGTACTTC. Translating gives CATWSRGEGQETQYF.

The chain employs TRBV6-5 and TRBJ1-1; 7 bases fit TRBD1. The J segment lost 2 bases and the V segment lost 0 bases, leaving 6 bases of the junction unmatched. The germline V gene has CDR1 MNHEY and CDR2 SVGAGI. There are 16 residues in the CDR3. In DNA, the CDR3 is TGTGCCAGCAGTTACTCCAGGGGGAGTCTTAACACTGAAGCTTTCTTT. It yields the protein CASSYSRGSLNTEAFF.

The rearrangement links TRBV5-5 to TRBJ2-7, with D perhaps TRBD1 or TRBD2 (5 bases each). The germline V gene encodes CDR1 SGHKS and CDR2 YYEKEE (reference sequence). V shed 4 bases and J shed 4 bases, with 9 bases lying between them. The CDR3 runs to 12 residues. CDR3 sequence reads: CASSRGDYEQYF. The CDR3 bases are TGTGCCAGCAGCCGAGGGGATTACGAGCAGTACTTC.